These 15 T cell receptor beta chains came from one sample sequenced in a study of PD-L1 blockade in urothelial cancer. This table comes from immunoSEQ multiplex PCR, and its TCRdb copy is limited to in-frame clones, with some not included. The table has around 110,000 clones, roughly 90% seen once. Specified time point: peripheral blood 6 weeks after treatment start. The sequences come from PBMCs, collected around atezolizumab (anti-PD-L1) treatment. These receptors came from a man aged 55 to 70 with urothelial cancer.

In this sample, this clone turned up a few times. J is TRBJ2-7 and V is TRBV7-8, with 8 bases matching TRBD1. The V and J ends lost 5 bases and 1 base, in that order; junction bases with no gene match: 7. Looked up from germline, CDR1 is SGHVS and CDR2 is FQNEAQ. The CDR3 totals 15 residues. The CDR3 nucleotides are TGTGCCAGCAGCCCGTACCGGACAGGGTCCTACGAGCAGTACTTC. As protein: CASSPYRTGSYEQYF.

V gene TRBV29-1 combines with J gene TRBJ1-4, with 10 bases that match TRBD1. Germline lookup yields CDR1 SQVTM and CDR2 ANQGSEA. The CDR3 has 14 amino acids. V was pared by 8 bases and J by 6 bases, with 9 bases of the junction left unmatched. The CDR3 DNA reads as TGCAGCTCATCAGGGGGGACAGGGGATGAAAAACTGTTTTTT. Protein sequence: CSSSGGTGDEKLFF.

The chain joins TRBV7-3 to TRBJ2-3, with 8 bases aligning to TRBD2. Germline CDR1 SGHTA, CDR2 FQGTGA. This CDR3 has 17 residues. Trimming at V came to 2 bases and at J to 2 bases, leaving 9 bases not matched to a gene. The CDR3 here is CASSLSGRGGLTDTQYF. In DNA form, the CDR3 reads TGTGCCAGCAGCTTATCTGGTCGGGGGGGACTCACAGATACGCAGTATTTT.

The gene calls are TRBV28 and TRBJ2-2, with a tentative D call TRBD1 (5 bases). Trimming shortened V by 2 bases and J by 1 base, and 5 bases separated the two germline ends. CDR1 is MDHEN, CDR2 SYDVKM, per germline. CDR3 length: 14 amino acids. In DNA form, the CDR3 reads TGTGCCAGCAGTTTACAGGGGAACACCGGGGAGCTGTTTTTT. It yields the protein CASSLQGNTGELFF.

The CDR3 reads CASSRSGYSVNSGNTIYF. CDR3 nucleotide sequence: TGTGCCAGCAGCCGTTCAGGGTATAGTGTGAACTCTGGAAACACCATATATTTT. The chain has TRBV7-2 and TRBJ1-3; D perhaps matches TRBD1 (5 bases). Trimming pared 5 bases from V and 0 bases from J, leaving 20 bases between. Germline lookup yields CDR1 SGHTA and CDR2 FQGNSA. This CDR3 has 18 residues. The whole variable domain, remainder taken from reference TRBV7-2 and TRBJ1-3, is GAGVSQSPSNKVTEKGKDVELRCDPISGHTALYWYRQSLGQGLEFLIYFQGNSAPDKSGLPSDRFSAERTGGSVSTLTIQRTQQEDSAVYLCASSRSGYSVNSGNTIYFGEGSWLTVV.

This clone appeared once. The V gene is TRBV7-2, the J gene TRBJ2-5; no firm D call. Germline CDR1 and CDR2: SGHTA and FQGNSA. The CDR3 consists of 13 residues. Trimming removed 4 bases from V and 4 bases from J, with 10 bases in between. The CDR3 DNA reads TGTGCCAGCAGCTCAGTGCCCCGAGAGACCCAGTACTTC. Protein product: CASSSVPRETQYF.

The rearrangement joins TRBV15 to TRBJ2-4, with 7 bases aligning to TRBD1. Germline loops: CDR1 LNHNV, CDR2 YYDKDF (reference sequence). CDR3 length: 17 amino acids. V lost 3 bases to trimming and J lost 0 bases; unmatched junction nucleotides: 8. In nucleotides, the CDR3 is TGTGCCACCAGCAGGGGACAGACTTTTTTAGCCAAAAACATTCAGTACTTC. Its translation: CATSRGQTFLAKNIQYF. The full variable domain, in which reference TRBV15 and TRBJ2-4 provide the parts outside the CDR3, is DAMVIQNPRYQVTQFGKPVTLSCSQTLNHNVMYWYQQKSSQAPKLLFHYYDKDFNNEADTPDNFQSRRPNTSFCFLDIRSPGLGDTAMYLCATSRGQTFLAKNIQYFGAGTRLSVL.

The count of this clone is one. This chain uses TRBV5-1 with TRBJ2-7; 7 nucleotides agree with TRBD1. The CDR3 consists of 15 residues. The trim removed 0 bases at V and 1 base at J, leaving 4 bases unmatched. CDR1 and CDR2 (germline): SGHRS, YFSETQ. CDR3 residues: CASSLAQGTSYEQYF. The CDR3 DNA follows: TGCGCCAGCAGCTTGGCACAGGGGACATCCTACGAGCAGTACTTC.

The gene calls are TRBV6-1 and TRBJ2-7; a possible D gene is TRBD2 (5 bases). Deletions cut 8 bases from V and 6 bases from J, with 14 bases between. The CDR3 extends over 12 amino acids. The germline CDR1 and CDR2 sequences are MNHNS and SASEGT. The CDR3 bases are TGTGCCAGCTCTCAAGCGGAGGTCGAGCAGTACTTC. Translation gives CASSQAEVEQYF.

Written as DNA, the CDR3 is TGTGCCAGCAAACTAGCGGGAGGAGGAGATACGCAGTATTTT. It specifies CASKLAGGGDTQYF. The V and J genes are TRBV6-6 and TRBJ2-3, with 12 bases identical to TRBD2. The ends lost 7 bases at V and 5 bases at J; junction bases unmatched: 4. Germline CDR1 is MNHNY and CDR2 is SVGAGI (reference sequence). CDR3 length equals 14 residues.

The chain carries TRBV11-1 and TRBJ2-6; weak D call: TRBD1 (6 bases). Trimming cost V 4 bases and J 4 bases, with 8 bases left between them. Germline V gives CDR1 SGHAT, CDR2 FQDESV (reference sequence). CDR3 length: 14 amino acids. The CDR3 sequence: CASSSGVGANVLTF. The CDR3 DNA follows: TGTGCCAGCAGCTCAGGGGTCGGGGCCAACGTCCTGACTTTC. Full variable domain (rest looked up from reference TRBV11-1 and TRBJ2-6): EAEVAQSPRYKITEKSQAVAFWCDPISGHATLYWYRQILGQGPELLVQFQDESVVDDSQLPKDRFSAERLKGVDSTLKIQPAELGDSAMYLCASSSGVGANVLTFGAGSRLTVL.

The rearrangement uses TRBV6-5 and TRBJ1-2; perhaps TRBD1 as D (5 bases). This CDR3 is built from 13 residues. From germline, CDR1 is MNHEY and CDR2 SVGAGI. V was cut by 6 bases and J by 5 bases, with 13 bases left in between. CDR3 amino acids: CASSRGGGYGYTF. The CDR3 DNA is TGTGCCAGCAGCCGTGGGGGGGGGTATGGCTACACCTTC.

The chain recombines TRBV19 with TRBJ2-1; 13 nucleotides agree with TRBD2. The J segment lost 8 bases and the V segment lost 3 bases, leaving 7 bases of the junction unmatched. The CDR3 runs to 16 residues. Germline lookup yields CDR1 LNHDA and CDR2 SQIVND (reference sequence). CDR3 in DNA: TGTGCCAGTAGTATTTGGACTAGCGGGAGACCGGATGAGCAGTTCTTC. Amino acids: CASSIWTSGRPDEQFF.

Written as DNA, the CDR3 is TGTGCCAGCAGCTTTGGAGGGGCGCCTTGGGACGAGCAGTACTTC. It codes for CASSFGGAPWDEQYF. The chain couples TRBV5-6 to TRBJ2-7, with a tentative D call TRBD2 (6 bases). Germline-derived CDR1 and CDR2 are SGHDT and YYEEEE. The CDR3 covers 15 residues. Trimming stripped 2 bases from V and 5 bases from J, with 17 bases between.

The chain combines TRBV28 with TRBJ2-3; 8 bases fit TRBD1. The length of the CDR3 is 15 residues. Germline V gene sequence: CDR1 MDHEN, CDR2 SYDVKM. Trimming cost V 5 bases and J 4 bases; bases outside gene matches: 8. The CDR3, as DNA: TGTGCCAGCAGTCTCTCACAGGGGGTCGCAGATACGCAGTATTTT. Its translation: CASSLSQGVADTQYF.